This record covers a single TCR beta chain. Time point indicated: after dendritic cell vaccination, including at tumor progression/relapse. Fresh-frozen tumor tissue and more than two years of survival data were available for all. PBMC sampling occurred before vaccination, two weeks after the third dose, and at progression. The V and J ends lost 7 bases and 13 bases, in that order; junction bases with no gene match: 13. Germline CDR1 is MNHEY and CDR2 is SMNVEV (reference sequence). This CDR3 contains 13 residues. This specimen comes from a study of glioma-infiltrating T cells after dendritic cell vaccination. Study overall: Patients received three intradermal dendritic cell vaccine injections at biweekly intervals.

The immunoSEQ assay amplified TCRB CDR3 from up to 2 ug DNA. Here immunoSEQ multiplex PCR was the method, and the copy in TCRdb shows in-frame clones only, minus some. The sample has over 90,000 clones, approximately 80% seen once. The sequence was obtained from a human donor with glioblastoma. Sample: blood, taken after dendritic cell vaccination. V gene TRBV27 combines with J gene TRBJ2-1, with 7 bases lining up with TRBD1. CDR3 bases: TGTGCCAGCACTCCTACCGACAGGGTGTATCAGTTCTTC. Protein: CASTPTDRVYQFF.